A single sample is the source of the 3 T cell receptor beta chains below, sequenced in a study of blood T cell repertoires in COVID-19. Assay used: immunoSEQ multiplex PCR; TCRdb lists only in-frame clones, some missing. Counted here are more than 300,000 clones, approximately 90% occurring once; the ten biggest clones make up approximately 1.8%. The sample taken for sequencing was peripheral blood. The source is a woman aged 25-40 years with COVID-19, enrolled during active disease.

This chain uses TRBV25-1 with TRBJ1-1; D uncertain. The V and J ends lost 1 base and 1 base respectively, with 7 bases between them. The V gene's germline CDR1 is MGHDK and CDR2 SYGVNS. This CDR3 is built from 14 residues. CDR3 DNA: TGTGCCAGCAGTGAATCCCCATCGAACACTGAAGCTTTCTTT. Protein sequence: CASSESPSNTEAFF.

V gene TRBV2 combines with J gene TRBJ1-6; D gene ambiguous. The germline V and J ends were trimmed by 2 bases and 14 bases, with 13 bases remaining between them. Germline loops: CDR1 SNHLY, CDR2 FYNNEI. The CDR3 extends over 13 amino acids. The CDR3 loop reads CASSENLSGSLHF. The CDR3 DNA is TGTGCCAGCAGTGAAAACCTCAGCGGATCCCTCCACTTT.

The chain employs TRBV5-1 and TRBJ1-1; D not resolved. V shed 0 bases and J shed 1 base, with 10 bases lying between them. The CDR3 runs to 15 residues. Germline V lookup: CDR1 SGHRS, CDR2 YFSETQ. The CDR3 coding sequence is TGCGCCAGCAGCTTGGCCGGAGTGGGGAACACTGAAGCTTTCTTT. This sequence encodes CASSLAGVGNTEAFF.